Following are 5 T cell receptor beta chains from one sample sequenced in a study of molecular identifiers for immune sequencing clone quantification listed by TCRdb under 2018. The library came from PCR. This sample was sequenced with a NextSeq 500. TCRdb trimmed the raw reads at Q25, called clones with MiXCR and kept productive beta chains. Entries that share a CDR3 protein sequence are merged under the most common genes and DNA. The sample table shows a few hundred thousand distinct CDR3 sequences, and roughly 26% are seen once. The ten largest make up under 0.8% of the sample. Material: naive CD8+ T cells from blood, with Jurkat cell RNA spiked in. What this sample's cell subset or site label stands for: FACS-sorted CD8+CD4-CCR7+CD45RA+ naive T cells. The source is a human donor in good health. Some libraries in this study had Jurkat cell RNA spiked in.

The CDR3 here is CAWSVMIPVAEDGYTF. CDR3 sequence (DNA): TGTGCCTGGAGTGTAATGATCCCCGTTGCAGAGGATGGCTACACCTTC. The V and J genes are TRBV30 and TRBJ1-2; D remains unclear. The germline CDR1 and CDR2 sequences are GTSNPN and SVGIG (reference sequence). The germline V and J ends were trimmed by 0 bases and 6 bases, with 20 bases remaining between them. The CDR3 totals 16 residues.

This clonotype was observed a few times. This sequence joins TRBV11-2 and TRBJ2-5; 10 bases are shared with TRBD1. Trimming cost V 5 bases and J 5 bases; bases outside gene matches: 8. Germline values: CDR1 SGHAT, CDR2 FQNNGV. The CDR3 consists of 15 residues. CDR3 protein: CASSPQGQGRETQYF. The CDR3 nucleotides read TGTGCCAGCAGCCCCCAGGGACAGGGGAGGGAGACCCAGTACTTC.

This chain links TRBV28 with TRBJ1-1; D unresolved. Germline values: CDR1 MDHEN, CDR2 SYDVKM. CDR3 length equals 13 residues. V lost 3 bases and J lost 5, with 10 bases in between. The chain's CDR3 is CASSFGVLTEAFF. CDR3 bases: TGTGCCAGCAGTTTCGGGGTTCTGACTGAAGCTTTCTTT.

The sample holds a few counts of this clonotype. V gene TRBV10-3 combines with J gene TRBJ1-5; perhaps TRBD1 as D (5 bases). CDR1 is ENHRY, CDR2 SYGVKD, per germline. V was pared by 3 bases and J by 12 bases, with 15 bases between. The CDR3 sequence is 13 residues long. The CDR3 spells CAISDPGTQFQHF. The DNA of the CDR3 is TGTGCCATCAGTGATCCCGGGACCCAATTCCAGCATTTT.

This clonotype turned up a few times. V usage is TRBV7-9 and J usage is TRBJ2-6; no clear D gene. The CDR3 consists of 18 residues. Trimming removed 1 base from V and 0 bases from J, with 13 bases in between. CDR1 is SEHNR, CDR2 FQNEAQ, per germline (reference sequence). The CDR3 region is CASSLGLFEISGANVLTF. CDR3 coding DNA: TGTGCCAGCAGCTTAGGTCTATTCGAGATCTCTGGGGCCAACGTCCTGACTTTC.